A selection of T cell receptor beta chains follows, all from one sample in a study of T-cell reconstitution after alpha-beta-depleted transplantation in children. TCRdb redid the calling of the PCR reads with MiXCR, one entry per CDR3 protein. Of hundreds of thousands of distinct CDR3 sequences detected, 10% to 15% appear once; the ten largest clones hold approximately 2%. The sequencing here drew on PBMCs, mostly from graft donor cells, taken 360 days after TCRalphabeta/CD19-depleted stem cell transplant. These receptor sequences come from a male patient younger than 18 who had a stem cell transplant for acute myeloid leukemia, so the T cells may come from the graft donor. Each CDR3 is given with its conserved first and last residue. D genes are given only for firm matches. Clone size appears in some rows only: once, few, many, or a class for an expanded clone.

j_call: TRBJ2-1; d_call: TRBD2; v_call: TRBV28; clone_size: many; cdr3_nt: TGTGCCAGCAGTCCCGGACTAGCGGGGTACGGTGAGCAGTTCTTC; cdr3_aa: CASSPGLAGYGEQFF
j_call: TRBJ2-3; d_call: NA; v_call: TRBV27; clone_size: NA; cdr3_nt: TGTGCCAGCAGTTTAAACCCCTACACAGATACGCAGTATTTT; cdr3_aa: CASSLNPYTDTQYF
j_call: TRBJ2-1; d_call: NA; v_call: TRBV4-3; clone_size: NA; cdr3_nt: TGCGCCAGCAGCCAAGCTTGGCGGCCCTACAATGAGCAGTTCTTC; cdr3_aa: CASSQAWRPYNEQFF
j_call: TRBJ2-7; d_call: TRBD1; v_call: TRBV4-3; clone_size: NA; cdr3_nt: TGCGCCAGCAGCCAGGACAGGGACAGGGCCTACGAGCAGTACTTC; cdr3_aa: CASSQDRDRAYEQYF
j_call: TRBJ2-3; d_call: TRBD1; v_call: TRBV25-1; clone_size: few; cdr3_nt: TGTGCCAGCAGTGAGAGGGGGCTAGTAGGCACAGATACGCAGTATTTT; cdr3_aa: CASSERGLVGTDTQYF
j_call: TRBJ2-4; d_call: TRBD1; v_call: TRBV27; clone_size: few; cdr3_nt: TGTGCCAGCAGTCCCCGGACAGGGGAAAACATTCAGTACTTC; cdr3_aa: CASSPRTGENIQYF
j_call: TRBJ2-7; d_call: NA; v_call: TRBV28; clone_size: few; cdr3_nt: TGTGCCAGCAGTCCACCCCATGGGGGCTCTGTGCAGTACTTC; cdr3_aa: CASSPPHGGSVQYF
j_call: TRBJ1-5; d_call: TRBD1; v_call: TRBV27; clone_size: NA; cdr3_nt: TGTGCCAGCAAGGGGGGACAGGGGAGACTCAGCAATCAGCCCCAGCATTTT; cdr3_aa: CASKGGQGRLSNQPQHF
j_call: TRBJ2-7; d_call: TRBD1; v_call: TRBV2; clone_size: NA; cdr3_nt: TGTGCCAGCAAGGGGACAGGGGGCACCTACGAGCAGTACTTC; cdr3_aa: CASKGTGGTYEQYF
j_call: TRBJ2-7; d_call: TRBD2; v_call: TRBV5-4; clone_size: few; cdr3_nt: TGTGCCAGCAGCCCCTCCCTAGCGGGAGGGCCTTACGAGCAGTACTTC; cdr3_aa: CASSPSLAGGPYEQYF
j_call: TRBJ1-4; d_call: NA; v_call: TRBV28; clone_size: few; cdr3_nt: TGTGCCAGCAGTTTGGGGACAATGGAGGAAAAACTGTTTTTT; cdr3_aa: CASSLGTMEEKLFF
j_call: TRBJ2-7; d_call: NA; v_call: TRBV6-6; clone_size: many; cdr3_nt: TGTGCCATCCACTCAGAAAGGTCGTACGAGCAGTACTTC; cdr3_aa: CAIHSERSYEQYF
j_call: TRBJ2-3; d_call: NA; v_call: TRBV12-3/TRBV12-4; clone_size: many; cdr3_nt: TGTGCCAGCTCCTCTCATACAGATACGCAGTATTTT; cdr3_aa: CASSSHTDTQYF
j_call: TRBJ2-3; d_call: TRBD2; v_call: TRBV29-1; clone_size: few; cdr3_nt: TGCAGCGTCTCCGGGACTAGCGGGACATCGAGCAACACAGATACGCAGTATTTT; cdr3_aa: CSVSGTSGTSSNTDTQYF
j_call: TRBJ2-7; d_call: TRBD2; v_call: TRBV7-3; clone_size: NA; cdr3_nt: TGTGCCAGCAGCCCGGAACTAGCGGGGAAATACGAGCAGTACTTC; cdr3_aa: CASSPELAGKYEQYF
j_call: TRBJ2-7; d_call: NA; v_call: TRBV29-1; clone_size: NA; cdr3_nt: TGCAGCGTTGTATTTAGTTCCTACGAGCAGTACTTC; cdr3_aa: CSVVFSSYEQYF
j_call: TRBJ2-3; d_call: NA; v_call: TRBV20-1; clone_size: few; cdr3_nt: TGCAGTGCTAACAAGGGGAGCACAGATACGCAGTATTTT; cdr3_aa: CSANKGSTDTQYF
j_call: TRBJ2-1; d_call: TRBD2; v_call: TRBV20-1; clone_size: few; cdr3_nt: TGCAGTGCTAGGGGCGGGAGGGACGGTTACAATGAGCAGTTCTTC; cdr3_aa: CSARGGRDGYNEQFF
j_call: TRBJ2-1; d_call: NA; v_call: TRBV9; clone_size: NA; cdr3_nt: TGTGCCAGCAGCGTAGACGGGATCGCCTACAATGAGCAGTTCTTC; cdr3_aa: CASSVDGIAYNEQFF
j_call: TRBJ1-1; d_call: TRBD1; v_call: TRBV29-1; clone_size: NA; cdr3_nt: TGCAGCGTCGGACAGGTGCTAAACACTGAAGCTTTCTTT; cdr3_aa: CSVGQVLNTEAFF
j_call: TRBJ1-3; d_call: NA; v_call: TRBV28; clone_size: NA; cdr3_nt: TGTGCCAGCAGCCCTGTTGTAAACACCATATATTTT; cdr3_aa: CASSPVVNTIYF
j_call: TRBJ2-1; d_call: NA; v_call: TRBV18; clone_size: few; cdr3_nt: TGTGCCAGCTCAACCATCCTGACAGTCAGAGCAAATAATGAGCAGTTCTTC; cdr3_aa: CASSTILTVRANNEQFF
j_call: TRBJ2-7; d_call: NA; v_call: TRBV20-1; clone_size: NA; cdr3_nt: TGCAGTGCTGGGGGGTGGAGGAGCTCCTACGAGCAGTACTTC; cdr3_aa: CSAGGWRSSYEQYF
j_call: TRBJ2-6; d_call: NA; v_call: TRBV5-1; clone_size: few; cdr3_nt: TGCGCCAGCAGCTATTACCCCGGGGCCAACGTCCTGACTTTC; cdr3_aa: CASSYYPGANVLTF
j_call: TRBJ2-3; d_call: NA; v_call: TRBV29-1; clone_size: few; cdr3_nt: TGCAGCGTTGTCCGGGGCGGGCCAGATACGCAGTATTTT; cdr3_aa: CSVVRGGPDTQYF
j_call: TRBJ2-4; d_call: NA; v_call: TRBV14; clone_size: few; cdr3_nt: TGTGCCAGCAGCCACGAAATAGCCAAAAACATTCAGTACTTC; cdr3_aa: CASSHEIAKNIQYF
j_call: TRBJ2-5; d_call: NA; v_call: TRBV29-1; clone_size: few; cdr3_nt: TGCAGCGTTGGTCGGCTGTTTCAAGAGACCCAGTACTTC; cdr3_aa: CSVGRLFQETQYF
j_call: TRBJ1-4; d_call: NA; v_call: TRBV7-2; clone_size: many; cdr3_nt: TGTGCCAGCAGCTTAGCGGGGGCAGCAACTAATGAAAAACTGTTTTTT; cdr3_aa: CASSLAGAATNEKLFF
j_call: TRBJ1-3; d_call: NA; v_call: TRBV28; clone_size: NA; cdr3_nt: TGTGCCAGCAGTTTGCGGAGTCAGGCCTCTGGAAACACCATATATTTT; cdr3_aa: CASSLRSQASGNTIYF
j_call: TRBJ1-2; d_call: TRBD1; v_call: TRBV5-1; clone_size: many; cdr3_nt: TGCGCCAGCAGCTCACGACCCGACAGGGAAAGGAATGGCTACACCTTC; cdr3_aa: CASSSRPDRERNGYTF
j_call: TRBJ2-7; d_call: TRBD1; v_call: TRBV10-3; clone_size: NA; cdr3_nt: TGTGCCATCAGTGATGGGACAGTAGAGCAGTACTTC; cdr3_aa: CAISDGTVEQYF
j_call: TRBJ1-5; d_call: NA; v_call: TRBV7-2; clone_size: NA; cdr3_nt: TGTGCCAGCAGCTTATTTACCCTCATGCCCCAGCATTTT; cdr3_aa: CASSLFTLMPQHF
j_call: TRBJ2-1; d_call: TRBD2; v_call: TRBV28; clone_size: few; cdr3_nt: TGTGCCAGCAGTTTACCAGCGGGAGGGTCCTACAATGAGCAGTTCTTC; cdr3_aa: CASSLPAGGSYNEQFF
j_call: TRBJ1-1; d_call: TRBD1; v_call: TRBV29-1; clone_size: NA; cdr3_nt: TGCAGCGTTAGGGGTCACAGGGGGAACACTGAAGCTTTCTTT; cdr3_aa: CSVRGHRGNTEAFF
j_call: TRBJ2-1; d_call: NA; v_call: TRBV20-1; clone_size: few; cdr3_nt: TGCAGTGCCATCCCGGACCGCCGGGGAGATGAGCAGTTCTTC; cdr3_aa: CSAIPDRRGDEQFF
j_call: TRBJ2-7; d_call: NA; v_call: TRBV29-1; clone_size: many; cdr3_nt: TGCAGCGTTGAGCTGAGCTCCTACGAGCAGTACTTC; cdr3_aa: CSVELSSYEQYF
j_call: TRBJ1-2; d_call: NA; v_call: TRBV2; clone_size: NA; cdr3_nt: TGTGCCAGCAGTAGAGGACTTGGCTACACCTTC; cdr3_aa: CASSRGLGYTF
j_call: TRBJ1-1; d_call: TRBD1; v_call: TRBV28; clone_size: many; cdr3_nt: TGTGCCAGCAGATTCCAGGGGGCAAAGGACACTGAAGCTTTCTTT; cdr3_aa: CASRFQGAKDTEAFF
j_call: TRBJ1-2; d_call: NA; v_call: TRBV12-3/TRBV12-4; clone_size: few; cdr3_nt: TGTGCCAGCAGTTTATCCCACCCGACAGGCTACTATGGCTACACCTTC; cdr3_aa: CASSLSHPTGYYGYTF
j_call: TRBJ1-6; d_call: NA; v_call: TRBV7-2; clone_size: few; cdr3_nt: TGTGCCAGCAGCCCGCGGCGGGGGCCTAATTCACCCCTCCACTTT; cdr3_aa: CASSPRRGPNSPLHF
j_call: TRBJ2-5; d_call: NA; v_call: TRBV20-1; clone_size: NA; cdr3_nt: TGCAGTGCTAGAGATTTGCAGCCGTACCAAGAGACCCAGTACTTC; cdr3_aa: CSARDLQPYQETQYF
j_call: TRBJ2-7; d_call: TRBD1; v_call: TRBV28; clone_size: few; cdr3_nt: TGTGCCAGCAGGTCCGGGACAGCCCCCTACGAGCAGTACTTC; cdr3_aa: CASRSGTAPYEQYF
j_call: TRBJ2-7; d_call: NA; v_call: TRBV12-3/TRBV12-4; clone_size: few; cdr3_nt: TGTGCCAGCAGTTTAGCGCAGGTGGAGCCCCCGCAGTACTTC; cdr3_aa: CASSLAQVEPPQYF
j_call: TRBJ2-2; d_call: TRBD2; v_call: TRBV30; clone_size: few; cdr3_nt: TGTGCCTGGAGTGGTCCTAGCGGGAACACCGGGGAGCTGTTTTTT; cdr3_aa: CAWSGPSGNTGELFF
j_call: TRBJ2-1; d_call: TRBD2; v_call: TRBV20-1; clone_size: NA; cdr3_nt: TGCAGTTCAATCGGGCTAGCGGGCGCGGGGTTCTTC; cdr3_aa: CSSIGLAGAGFF
j_call: TRBJ2-2; d_call: NA; v_call: TRBV12-5; clone_size: many; cdr3_nt: TGTGCTAGTGGTTTGTTATTCGAGCTTGCAGGAGCGAACACCGGGGAGCTGTTTTTT; cdr3_aa: CASGLLFELAGANTGELFF
j_call: TRBJ2-1; d_call: NA; v_call: TRBV28; clone_size: NA; cdr3_nt: TGTGCCAGCAGTTTCAGTAGCGGCCCTCAGTTCTTC; cdr3_aa: CASSFSSGPQFF
j_call: TRBJ2-4; d_call: TRBD2; v_call: TRBV12-3/TRBV12-4; clone_size: many; cdr3_nt: TGTGCCAGCAGTTTAGCGCTAACTAGCGGGAGTGAGGACATTCAGTACTTC; cdr3_aa: CASSLALTSGSEDIQYF